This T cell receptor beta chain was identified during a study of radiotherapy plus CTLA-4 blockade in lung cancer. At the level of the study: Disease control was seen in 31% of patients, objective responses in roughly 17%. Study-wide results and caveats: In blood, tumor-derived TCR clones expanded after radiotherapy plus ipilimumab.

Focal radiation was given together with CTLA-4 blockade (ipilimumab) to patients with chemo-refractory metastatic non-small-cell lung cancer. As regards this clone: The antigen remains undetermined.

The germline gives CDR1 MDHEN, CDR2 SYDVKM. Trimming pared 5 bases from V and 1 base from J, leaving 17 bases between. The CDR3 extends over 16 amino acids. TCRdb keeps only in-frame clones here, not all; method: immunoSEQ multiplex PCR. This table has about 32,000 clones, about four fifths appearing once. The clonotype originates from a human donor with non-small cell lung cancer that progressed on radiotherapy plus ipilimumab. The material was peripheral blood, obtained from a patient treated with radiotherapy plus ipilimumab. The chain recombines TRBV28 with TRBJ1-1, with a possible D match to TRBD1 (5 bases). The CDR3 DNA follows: TGTGCCAGCAGTGCTTGGTCAGGGCTTACGAACACTGAAGCTTTCTTT. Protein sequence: CASSAWSGLTNTEAFF. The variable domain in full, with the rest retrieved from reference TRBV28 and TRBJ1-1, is DVKVTQSSRYLVKRTGEKVFLECVQDMDHENMFWYRQDPGLGLRLIYFSYDVKMKEKGDIPEGYSVSREKKERFSLILESASTNQTSMYLCASSAWSGLTNTEAFFGQGTRLTVV.